This T cell receptor (beta chain) comes out of a study of blood T cell repertoires in COVID-19. The repertoire was sequenced with immunoSEQ multiplex PCR; TCRdb's copy has only in-frame clones and lacks some. Among about 140,000 clones listed, around 80% were seen once. V lost 7 bases, J lost 3 bases, and 19 bases lay in between. This CDR3 spans 15 amino acids. Germline V gene data show CDR1 as LNHDA and CDR2 as SQIVND (reference sequence). This clone was seen once. The specimen was peripheral blood. The chain combines TRBV19 with TRBJ2-7; the D gene is possibly TRBD1 (7 bases). The TCR was taken from a man between 60 and 75 years old with acute or convalescent COVID-19. CDR3 sequence reads: CASKLEGTEDYEQYF. Written as DNA, the CDR3 is TGTGCCAGTAAATTGGAGGGGACAGAGGACTACGAGCAGTACTTC.